Sequencing of this T cell receptor (beta chain) was carried out in a study of OX40 agonist ivuxolimab in advanced cancers. Study information: Ivuxolimab, which is an agonistic anti-OX40 (CD134) antibody, was administered to the patients.

Clones were sequenced by immunoSEQ multiplex PCR, and TCRdb holds only the in-frame ones, with some missing. The table records some 11,000 clones, roughly four fifths of them present only once. This TCR was sampled from an adult with an advanced solid tumor such as melanoma, head and neck, liver or kidney cancer. The input for sequencing was CD4+ or CD8+ T cells sorted from blood, taken in a trial of the OX40 agonist ivuxolimab.

DNA for the CDR3: TGTGCCAGCAGTGACTCCGGGACAAACACCGGGGAGCTGTTTTTT. Translation gives CASSDSGTNTGELFF. The V gene is TRBV6-4, the J gene TRBJ2-2, with TRBD1 as a possible D gene (6 bases). V was cut by 0 bases and J by 2 bases, with 7 bases left in between. Germline values: CDR1 MRHNA, CDR2 SNTAGT. The length of the CDR3 is 15 residues.